Below are 2 T cell receptor beta chains sequenced from a single sample in a study of cytomegalovirus exposure and HLA in healthy donors. PCR used 60 Vbeta primers and 13 Jbeta primers. TCRdb keeps only in-frame clones here, not all; method: immunoSEQ multiplex PCR. This table holds about 110,000 clones, approximately 76% found once. The sequenced sample was PBMCs. The receptors originated from a man younger than 30 in good health and CMV-seronegative.

The chain couples TRBV20-1 to TRBJ1-1; D unclear. The CDR3 is 11 amino acids. Germline V lookup: CDR1 DFQATT, CDR2 SNEGSKA (reference sequence). The ends were cut back, 6 bases at V and 9 bases at J, with 14 bases in the middle. CDR3 loop: CSAPDIPKAFF. CDR3 coding DNA: TGCAGTGCCCCCGACATTCCCAAAGCTTTCTTT.

J is TRBJ2-5 and V is TRBV6-1, with TRBD2 matching over 16 bases. Trimming at V came to 6 bases and at J to 4 bases, leaving 2 bases not matched to a gene. This CDR3 comprises 15 residues. Per the germline V gene, CDR1 is MNHNS and CDR2 is SASEGT. The DNA for the CDR3 is TGTGCCAGCAGGGGACTAGCGGGGGGGCCAGAGACCCAGTACTTC. It codes for CASRGLAGGPETQYF.